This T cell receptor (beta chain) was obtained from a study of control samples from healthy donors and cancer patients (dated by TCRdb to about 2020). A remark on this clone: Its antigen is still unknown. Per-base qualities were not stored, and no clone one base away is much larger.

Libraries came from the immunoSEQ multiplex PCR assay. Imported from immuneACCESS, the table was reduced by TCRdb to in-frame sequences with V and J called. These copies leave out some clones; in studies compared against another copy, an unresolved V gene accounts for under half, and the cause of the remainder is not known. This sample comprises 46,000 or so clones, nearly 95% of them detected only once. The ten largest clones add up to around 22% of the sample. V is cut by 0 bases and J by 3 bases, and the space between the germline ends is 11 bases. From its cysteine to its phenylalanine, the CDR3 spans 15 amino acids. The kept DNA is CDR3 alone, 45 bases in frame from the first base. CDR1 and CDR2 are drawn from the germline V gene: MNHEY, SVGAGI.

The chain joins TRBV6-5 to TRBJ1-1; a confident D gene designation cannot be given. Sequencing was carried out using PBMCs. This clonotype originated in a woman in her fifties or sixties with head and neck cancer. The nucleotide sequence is TGTGCCAGCAGTTACTCGGAGTACACAGACACTGAAGCTTTCTTT. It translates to CASSYSEYTDTEAFF.